These 3 T cell receptor beta chains share one sample of origin, sequenced in a study of T cell repertoires in cytomegalovirus infection. These TCRs are of unknown antigen specificity. TCRdb reprocessed the reads with MiXCR, giving one entry per CDR3 protein. This table has 570,000 or so distinct CDR3 sequences, under 45% appearing once. Sequencing used cultured PBMCs, obtained from culture after CMV antigen stimulation. These receptors were obtained from a human donor in good health (CMV status not recorded). Some clones in this sample may be carry-over from other donors' samples.

The chain carries TRBV6-1 and TRBJ2-1, with TRBD2 matching 9 bases. The ends lost 7 bases at V and 6 bases at J; junction bases unmatched: 7. The CDR3 runs 14 residues. CDR1 and CDR2 (germline): MNHNS, SASEGT. Here the CDR3 DNA reads TGTGCCAGCAAGACGGGACTAGCCATCAATGAGCAGTTCTTC. Amino acids: CASKTGLAINEQFF.

The chain joins TRBV12-3 or TRBV12-4 to TRBJ2-2, with 8 positions matching TRBD2. The CDR3 has 15 amino acids. J gave up 2 bases and V 6 bases, and 5 bases lay outside the gene matches. The CDR3 loop is CASSTGTRNTGELFF. The CDR3 DNA reads as TGTGCCAGCAGCACCGGGACTAGAAACACCGGGGAGCTGTTTTTT.

This chain joins TRBV10-2 and TRBJ1-1; no reliable D call. CDR3 size: 11 residues. The germline CDR1 and CDR2 sequences are WSHSY and SAAADI. Trimming removed 4 bases at V and 8 bases at J, with 8 bases between. CDR3 loop: CASSVGEEAFF. CDR3 bases: TGCGCCAGCAGTGTAGGAGAGGAAGCTTTCTTT.